The rows below give T cell receptor beta chains drawn from one sample of a study of T-cell reconstitution after alpha-beta-depleted transplantation in children. TCRdb itself ran the PCR reads through MiXCR, one entry per CDR3 protein. The table shows approximately 490,000 distinct CDR3 sequences, with more than 9% occurring only once. Here the sequenced sample was PBMCs, taken before TCRalphabeta/CD19-depleted stem cell transplant. These receptors all come from a child under 10 years old with inherited bone marrow failure, due to receive a stem cell transplant. CDR3s include the opening cysteine and the closing phenylalanine or tryptophan. Each record gives: clone size, V gene, CDR3 protein. Not all rows give a size; the values are once, few, many and, for expanded clones, a class.

clone size: many
V gene: TRBV7-8
CDR3 protein: CASSLMPPGTEETQYF

clone size: once
V gene: TRBV2
CDR3 protein: CASSEALQLAGYNEQFF

clone size: few
V gene: TRBV11-2
CDR3 protein: CASSSTGTGVGGQETQYF

clone size: many
V gene: TRBV5-1
CDR3 protein: CASSLVGTGRNEQYF

clone size: many
V gene: TRBV20-1
CDR3 protein: CSARDLLAGMNEQYF

clone size: many
V gene: TRBV2
CDR3 protein: CASSEVRASEQYF

clone size: .
V gene: TRBV30
CDR3 protein: CAWSVLAERGGVTQETQYF

clone size: few
V gene: TRBV20-1
CDR3 protein: CSAIRDRDREELFF

clone size: .
V gene: TRBV12-3/TRBV12-4
CDR3 protein: CASSFGPGDTIYF

clone size: .
V gene: TRBV28
CDR3 protein: CASSLFSLGGHEQYF

clone size: many
V gene: TRBV4-3
CDR3 protein: CASSQAESTGELFF

clone size: .
V gene: TRBV30
CDR3 protein: CAWSPWDVQSSYEQYF

clone size: many
V gene: TRBV27
CDR3 protein: CASSFRVSQPYEQYF

clone size: .
V gene: TRBV7-2
CDR3 protein: CASSLEVRATEAFF

clone size: many
V gene: TRBV7-8
CDR3 protein: CASSFEYRGYNSPLHF

clone size: .
V gene: TRBV7-8
CDR3 protein: CASSNPSGITDTQYF

clone size: many
V gene: TRBV5-1
CDR3 protein: CASAPLSSYEQYF

clone size: many
V gene: TRBV7-8
CDR3 protein: CASSLILAGDNEQFF

clone size: .
V gene: TRBV27
CDR3 protein: CASSWDRKNSPLHF

clone size: many
V gene: TRBV12-3/TRBV12-4
CDR3 protein: CASSTDGVREQYF

clone size: many
V gene: TRBV28
CDR3 protein: CASSTGGQGASEQYF

clone size: few
V gene: TRBV27
CDR3 protein: CASRPLVRGPNTGELFF

clone size: many
V gene: TRBV28
CDR3 protein: CASSSSGTTNYEQYF